The following is a T cell receptor (beta chain) sequence with its context. This specimen belongs to a study of blood T cell repertoires in COVID-19. Study context: The samples span acute and convalescent COVID-19 from the United States, Italy and Spain.

The trim removed 3 bases at V and 4 bases at J, leaving 8 bases unmatched. Germline V CDR1 and CDR2: LGHDT, YNNKEL (reference sequence). The CDR3 extends over 16 amino acids. Using immunoSEQ multiplex PCR, the repertoire was profiled, and TCRdb retains in-frame clones only, with some absent. The sample records hundreds of thousands of clones, 70% to 90% being singletons. The V call is TRBV3-1 (or the pseudogene TRBV3-2), the J call TRBJ2-2; 7 bases are shared with TRBD2. The specimen sequenced was peripheral blood. This receptor was taken from a woman aged 18-35 years with acute or convalescent COVID-19. The DNA of the CDR3 is TGTGCCAGCAGCCATCTCGGGGGGTCGGGCACCGGGGAGCTGTTTTTT. This translates into CASSHLGGSGTGELFF.